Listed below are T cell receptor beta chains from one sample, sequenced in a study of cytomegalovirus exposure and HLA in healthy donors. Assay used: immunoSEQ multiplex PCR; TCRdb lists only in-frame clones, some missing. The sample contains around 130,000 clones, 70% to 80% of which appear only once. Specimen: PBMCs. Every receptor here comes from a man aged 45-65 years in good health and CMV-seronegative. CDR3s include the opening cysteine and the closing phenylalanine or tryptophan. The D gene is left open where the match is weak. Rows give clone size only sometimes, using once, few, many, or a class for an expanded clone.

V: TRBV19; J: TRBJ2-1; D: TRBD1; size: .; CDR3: CASSRTGAGPYNEQFF; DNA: TGTGCCAGTAGTAGGACAGGGGCTGGACCCTACAATGAGCAGTTCTTC
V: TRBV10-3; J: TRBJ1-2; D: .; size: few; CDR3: CAISDQGSGGGYTF; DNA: TGTGCCATCAGTGACCAAGGCAGTGGAGGGGGCTACACCTTC
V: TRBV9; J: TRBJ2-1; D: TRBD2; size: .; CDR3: CASSYSLAGGPDEQFF; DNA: TGTGCCAGCAGCTATTCACTAGCGGGAGGGCCCGATGAGCAGTTCTTC
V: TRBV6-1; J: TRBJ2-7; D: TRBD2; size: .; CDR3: CAGGLAGSSSYEQYF; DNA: TGTGCCGGCGGGCTAGCGGGATCCAGCTCCTACGAGCAGTACTTC
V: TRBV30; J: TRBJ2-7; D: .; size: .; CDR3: CAWSALGEQYF; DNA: TGTGCCTGGAGTGCTCTAGGCGAGCAGTACTTC
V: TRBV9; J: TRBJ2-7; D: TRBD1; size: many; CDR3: CASSPGQGGSYEQYF; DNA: TGTGCCAGCAGCCCGGGACAGGGGGGATCCTACGAGCAGTACTTC
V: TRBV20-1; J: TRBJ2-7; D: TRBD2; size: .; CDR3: CSATAGYEQYF; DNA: TGCAGTGCTACAGCGGGATACGAGCAGTACTTC
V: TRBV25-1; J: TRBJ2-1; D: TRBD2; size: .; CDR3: CASSGAGGPHNEQFF; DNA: TGTGCCAGCAGTGGAGCGGGAGGGCCCCACAATGAGCAGTTCTTC
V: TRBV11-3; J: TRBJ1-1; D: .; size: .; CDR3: CASSLVLGAEAFF; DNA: TGTGCCAGCAGCTTAGTATTGGGAGCTGAAGCTTTCTTT
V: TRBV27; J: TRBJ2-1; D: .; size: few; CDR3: CASSLAGRGNNEQFF; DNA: TGTGCCAGCAGTTTAGCAGGGCGAGGCAACAATGAGCAGTTCTTC
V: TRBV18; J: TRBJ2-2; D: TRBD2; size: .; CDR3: CASSLLAGANTGELFF; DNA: TGTGCCAGCTCCCTTCTAGCGGGCGCGAACACCGGGGAGCTGTTTTTT
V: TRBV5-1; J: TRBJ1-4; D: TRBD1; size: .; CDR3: CASSLMGTGGEKLFF; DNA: TGCGCCAGCAGCTTGATGGGGACAGGGGGTGAAAAACTGTTTTTT
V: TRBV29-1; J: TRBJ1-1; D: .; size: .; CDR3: CSVERQTNTEAFF; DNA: TGCAGCGTGGAAAGACAGACGAACACTGAAGCTTTCTTT
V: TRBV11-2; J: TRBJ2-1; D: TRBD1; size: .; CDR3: CASSPTGNEQFF; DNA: TGTGCCAGCAGCCCGACAGGGAATGAGCAGTTCTTC
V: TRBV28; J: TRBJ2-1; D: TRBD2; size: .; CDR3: CASSSVRTSGNRNEQFF; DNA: TGTGCCAGCAGTTCCGTGAGGACTAGCGGGAATAGGAATGAGCAGTTCTTC
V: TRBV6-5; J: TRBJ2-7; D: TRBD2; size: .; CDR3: CASSYTRRLAEVYF; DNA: TGTGCCAGCAGTTACACCCGGCGACTAGCAGAAGTTTACTTC
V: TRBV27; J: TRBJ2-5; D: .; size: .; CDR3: CASSLWAGQETQYF; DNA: TGTGCCAGCAGCCTTTGGGCGGGCCAAGAGACCCAGTACTTC
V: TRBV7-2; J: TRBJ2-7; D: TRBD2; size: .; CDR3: CASSFLTSGSYEQYF; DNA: TGTGCCAGCAGCTTCCTGACTAGCGGGTCCTACGAGCAGTACTTC
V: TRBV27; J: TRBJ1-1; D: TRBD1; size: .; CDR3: CASSTGQGITEAFF; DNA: TGTGCCAGCAGCACGGGACAGGGTATCACTGAAGCTTTCTTT
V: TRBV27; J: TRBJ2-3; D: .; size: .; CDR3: CASSPSRQAGTDTQYF; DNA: TGTGCCAGCAGCCCTAGCCGACAGGCCGGCACAGATACGCAGTATTTT
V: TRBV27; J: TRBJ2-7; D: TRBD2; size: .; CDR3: CASSLVGLASYEQYF; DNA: TGTGCCAGCAGTCTAGTGGGACTAGCGTCCTACGAGCAGTACTTC
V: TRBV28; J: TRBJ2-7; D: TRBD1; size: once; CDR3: CASSLRQGISYEQYF; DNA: TGTGCCAGCAGTTTAAGACAGGGGATCTCCTACGAGCAGTACTTC
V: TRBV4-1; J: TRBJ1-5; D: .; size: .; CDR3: CASSQDGGGHQPQHF; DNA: TGCGCCAGCAGCCAAGACGGCGGCGGTCACCAGCCCCAGCATTTT
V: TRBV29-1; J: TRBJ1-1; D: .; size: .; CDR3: CSVVGNTEAFF; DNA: TGCAGCGTTGTCGGGAACACTGAAGCTTTCTTT
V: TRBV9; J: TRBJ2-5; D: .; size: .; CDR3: CASSVDVGAMETQYF; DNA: TGTGCCAGCAGCGTAGATGTAGGGGCGATGGAGACCCAGTACTTC
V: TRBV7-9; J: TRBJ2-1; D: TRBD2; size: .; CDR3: CASSPGTRPSSYNEQFF; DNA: TGTGCCAGCAGCCCCGGGACTAGGCCGAGCTCCTACAATGAGCAGTTCTTC
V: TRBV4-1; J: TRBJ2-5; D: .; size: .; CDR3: CASSPVLLETQYF; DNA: TGCGCCAGCAGCCCCGTTTTGTTAGAGACCCAGTACTTC
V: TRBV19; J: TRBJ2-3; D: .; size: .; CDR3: CASQVQLSTDTQYF; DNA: TGTGCCAGTCAGGTGCAACTGAGCACAGATACGCAGTATTTT
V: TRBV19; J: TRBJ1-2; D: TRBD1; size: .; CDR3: CASSIERDRGRYYGYTF; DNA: TGTGCCAGTAGTATAGAGAGGGACAGGGGCCGATACTATGGCTACACCTTC
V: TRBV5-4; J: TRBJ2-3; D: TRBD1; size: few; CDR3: CASSPGQNTDTQYF; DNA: TGTGCCAGCAGCCCGGGACAGAACACAGATACGCAGTATTTT